The source of this T cell receptor (beta chain) is a study of OX40 agonist ivuxolimab in advanced cancers. The CDR3 length is 11 residues. Germline CDR1 DFQATT, CDR2 SNEGSKA (reference sequence). This table comes from immunoSEQ multiplex PCR, and its TCRdb copy is limited to in-frame clones, with some not included. The table has 90,000 to 150,000 clones, 80% to 90% seen once. This chain connects TRBV20-1 to TRBJ2-3; D uncertain. Here the sequenced sample was CD4+ or CD8+ T cells sorted from blood, taken in a trial of the OX40 agonist ivuxolimab. The receptor was isolated from an adult with an advanced solid tumor such as melanoma, head and neck, liver or kidney cancer. CDR3 protein: CSPFSTDTQYF. The CDR3 region has the DNA TGCAGCCCATTCAGCACAGATACGCAGTATTTT.